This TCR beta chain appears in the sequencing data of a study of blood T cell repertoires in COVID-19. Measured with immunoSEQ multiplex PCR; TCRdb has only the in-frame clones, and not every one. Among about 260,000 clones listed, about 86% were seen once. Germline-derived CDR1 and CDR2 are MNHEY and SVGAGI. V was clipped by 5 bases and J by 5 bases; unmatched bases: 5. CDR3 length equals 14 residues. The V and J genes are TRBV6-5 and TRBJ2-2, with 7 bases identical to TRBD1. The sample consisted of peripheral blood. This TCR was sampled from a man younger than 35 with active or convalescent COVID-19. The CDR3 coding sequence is TGTGCCAGCAGTCAGGACAGGAAGACCGGGGAGCTGTTTTTT. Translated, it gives CASSQDRKTGELFF.